These 24 T cell receptor beta chains came from one sample sequenced in a study of T cell repertoires in cytomegalovirus infection. Their antigen targets remain unknown. MiXCR, run by TCRdb on the reads, gives a single entry per CDR3 protein. This sample yields approximately 120,000 distinct CDR3 sequences, of which under 30% are seen a single time; about three quarters belongs to the top ten. The sequencing used CD8+ T cells from cultured PBMCs, collected from culture after CMV antigen stimulation. The receptors originated from a human donor in good health (CMV status not recorded). Some clones in this sample may be carry-over from other donors' samples.

This clonotype was observed a few times. This sequence joins TRBV12-3 or TRBV12-4 and TRBJ2-1; 8 bases agree with TRBD1. J lost 6 bases, V lost 4 bases, and 8 bases had no gene match. The CDR3 length is 15 residues. DNA of the CDR3: TGTGCCAGCAGTTCGGACAGGGCAATGATCAATGAGCAGTTCTTC. It specifies CASSSDRAMINEQFF.

The sample holds many counts of this clonotype. V and J are TRBV24-1 and TRBJ2-2; 7 nucleotides align to TRBD1. J gave up 0 bases and V 4 bases, and 7 bases lay outside the gene matches. There are 17 residues in the CDR3. Germline V gene data show CDR1 as KGHDR and CDR2 as SFDVKD. In DNA form, the CDR3 reads TGTGCCACCAGTGAACCACCTCAGGGGGCGAACACCGGGGAGCTGTTTTTT. Encoded protein: CATSEPPQGANTGELFF.

This clonotype was counted a few times. The J gene is TRBJ2-7, the V gene TRBV7-9, with D perhaps TRBD1 (6 bases). With 5 bases removed from V and 3 bases from J, the gap between germline ends came to 14 bases. The germline V gene has CDR1 SEHNR and CDR2 FQNEAQ (reference sequence). The CDR3 spans 14 residues. This CDR3 reads CASSPLPGVYEQYF. The CDR3 DNA is TGTGCCAGCAGCCCACTCCCAGGGGTCTACGAGCAGTACTTC.

This clonotype showed up many times. The chain joins TRBV7-8 to TRBJ1-3, with D unclear. The germline V and J ends were trimmed by 1 base and 0 bases, with 10 bases remaining between them. This CDR3 is 16 amino acids long. Germline V gene sequence: CDR1 SGHVS, CDR2 FQNEAQ. CDR3 bases: TGTGCCAGCAGCTTAGGGAGGAGGAACTCTGGAAACACCATATATTTT. As protein: CASSLGRRNSGNTIYF.

The rearrangement uses TRBV7-6 and TRBJ2-3; no definite D call. The germline V gene has CDR1 SGHVS and CDR2 FNYEAQ. The V end lost 2 bases, the J end lost 5 bases, and 8 bases lay between the germline ends. The CDR3 length is 13 residues. The CDR3 reads CASSLLVQDTQYF. Written as DNA, the CDR3 is TGTGCCAGCAGCTTATTGGTCCAAGATACGCAGTATTTT.

The CDR3 protein is CASSLTGYSYEQYF. The CDR3 nucleotides are TGCGCCAGCAGCTTGACAGGGTACTCCTACGAGCAGTACTTC. The chain couples TRBV5-1 to TRBJ2-7, with a weak D call TRBD1 (6 bases). The CDR3 runs 14 residues. Trimming stripped 1 base from V and 0 bases from J, with 8 bases between. Germline CDR1 is SGHRS and CDR2 is YFSETQ.

There are a few counts of this clonotype. The V gene is TRBV4-1, the J gene TRBJ1-1; no definite D call. The CDR3 loop spans 13 amino acids. From germline, CDR1 is MGHRA and CDR2 YSYEKL. Trimming removed 3 bases from V and 1 base from J, with 6 bases in between. CDR3 amino acids: CASSQAGNTEAFF. DNA of the CDR3: TGCGCCAGCAGCCAGGCGGGGAACACTGAAGCTTTCTTT.

The sample holds a few counts of this clonotype. The V call is TRBV6-1, the J call TRBJ2-5, with D possibly being TRBD1 or TRBD2 (6 bases each). V was cut by 7 bases and J by 5 bases, with 17 bases left in between. Germline assignment: CDR1 MNHNS and CDR2 SASEGT. This CDR3 is built from 14 residues. The CDR3 DNA sequence: TGTGCCAGCAACCCGTTTGTGGGGGGCGAGACCCAGTACTTC. Translated: CASNPFVGGETQYF.

This rearrangement joins TRBV2 to TRBJ1-1; no clear D gene. Germline CDR1 is SNHLY and CDR2 is FYNNEI. The CDR3 runs to 11 residues. With 6 bases removed from V and 7 bases from J, the gap between germline ends came to 9 bases. CDR3 nucleotide sequence: TGTGCCAGCAGCCCCTCGATTGAAGCTTTCTTT. The encoded protein is CASSPSIEAFF.

This clonotype appeared a few times. The chain uses TRBV12-5 and TRBJ1-1; D remains ambiguous. Per germline, CDR1 LGHNT and CDR2 FRNRAP. The CDR3 runs to 16 residues. V gave up 1 base and J gave up 0 bases, with 12 bases separating them. This chain's CDR3 is CASGLDPAGVNTEAFF. DNA for the CDR3: TGTGCTAGTGGTTTGGACCCTGCCGGGGTGAACACTGAAGCTTTCTTT.

The sample holds a few counts of this clonotype. CDR3 DNA: TGTGCCAGCAGCCCCTTGATGAGCGGACGAGAGGGAAACACCGGGGAGCTGTTTTTT. Its protein is CASSPLMSGREGNTGELFF. The chain employs TRBV7-9 and TRBJ2-2, with D possibly matching TRBD2 (5 bases). The CDR3 consists of 19 residues. Germline V gene sequence: CDR1 SEHNR, CDR2 FQNEAQ (reference sequence). V was shortened by 5 bases and J by 2 bases, with 24 bases between the two germline ends.

This clonotype was recorded many times. The chain combines TRBV5-6 with TRBJ2-1; D ambiguous. Germline assignment: CDR1 SGHDT and CDR2 YYEEEE. The CDR3 totals 13 residues. Trimming stripped 0 bases from V and 7 bases from J, with 8 bases between. CDR3 DNA: TGTGCCAGCAGCTTGGATTCTCCTAATGAGCAGTTCTTC. Protein sequence: CASSLDSPNEQFF. Variable domain in full (rest from reference TRBV5-6 and TRBJ2-1): DAGVTQSPTHLIKTRGQQVTLRCSPKSGHDTVSWYQQALGQGPQFIFQYYEEEERQRGNFPDRFSGHQFPNYSSELNVNALLLGDSALYLCASSLDSPNEQFFGPGTRLTVL.

The chain joins TRBV19 to TRBJ2-1; no reliable D call. The CDR3 has 13 residues. Germline V CDR1 and CDR2: LNHDA, SQIVND (reference sequence). Trimming cost V 3 bases and J 4 bases, with 7 bases left between them. The CDR3, as DNA: TGTGCCAGTAGTATCCAAGAATACAATGAGCAGTTCTTC. Translated: CASSIQEYNEQFF.

The chain combines TRBV28 with TRBJ1-3; 9 bases align to TRBD1. CDR3 length: 15 amino acids. CDR1 is MDHEN, CDR2 SYDVKM, per germline. Trimming at V came to 6 bases and at J to 3 bases, leaving 6 bases not matched to a gene. The CDR3: CASSSGTGFGNTIYF. CDR3 DNA sequence: TGTGCCAGCAGCTCCGGGACAGGGTTTGGAAACACCATATATTTT.

The V and J genes are TRBV12-3 or TRBV12-4 and TRBJ1-1, with D uncertain. The CDR3 is 14 residues long. V was pared by 5 bases and J by 5 bases, with 15 bases between. In DNA, the CDR3 is TGTGCCAGCAGTCTCGGTGGAGGGCAAACTGAAGCTTTCTTT. It specifies CASSLGGGQTEAFF.

The V call is TRBV7-9, the J call TRBJ1-5, with TRBD1 matching over 7 bases. CDR1 and CDR2 (germline): SEHNR, FQNEAQ (reference sequence). CDR3 length equals 15 residues. V lost 8 bases, J lost 4 bases, and 11 bases stayed unmatched. Here the CDR3 reads CASSSGGLGNQPQHF. CDR3 coding DNA: TGTGCCAGCTCCTCAGGGGGGCTCGGGAATCAGCCCCAGCATTTT.

The chain uses TRBV7-2 and TRBJ2-7; unclear D gene. This CDR3 spans 12 amino acids. Trimming left V 2 bases short and J 4 bases short, with 6 bases between. Looked up from germline, CDR1 is SGHTA and CDR2 is FQGNSA. The CDR3 region is CASSLTTYEQYF. CDR3 bases: TGTGCCAGCAGCTTAACTACTTACGAGCAGTACTTC.

The chain links TRBV14 to TRBJ2-7; D may be TRBD1 (5 bases). Germline CDR1 reads SGHDN; CDR2 reads FVKESK. The CDR3 is 12 amino acids. Trimming pared 2 bases from V and 8 bases from J, leaving 10 bases between. CDR3 in amino acids: CASSQRQFQQYF. Written as DNA, the CDR3 is TGTGCCAGCAGCCAACGACAGTTCCAGCAGTACTTC.

This clonotype was seen once. V gene TRBV28 combines with J gene TRBJ2-7; 8 positions agree with TRBD1. V was pared by 1 base and J by 3 bases, with 5 bases of the junction left unmatched. The CDR3 loop spans 15 amino acids. Germline CDR1 and CDR2: MDHEN and SYDVKM. For the CDR3, the DNA is TGTGCCAGCAGTTTATATCAGGGGGCGGACTACGAGCAGTACTTC. It translates to CASSLYQGADYEQYF.

V and J are TRBV5-4 and TRBJ1-6; the match to TRBD1 covers 9 bases. After removal of 4 bases from V and 7 bases from J, the junction contained 6 bases not matched to a gene. The germline CDR1 and CDR2 sequences are SGHNT and YYREEE (reference sequence). The CDR3 covers 15 residues. The CDR3 sequence: CASSTWTGDNSPLHF. Here the CDR3 DNA reads TGTGCCAGCAGCACTTGGACAGGGGACAATTCACCCCTCCACTTT.

This clonotype was seen a few times. The genes are TRBV19 and TRBJ2-7, with D perhaps TRBD1 (6 bases). Trimming cost V 5 bases and J 7 bases, with 15 bases left between them. The germline CDR1 and CDR2 sequences are LNHDA and SQIVND (reference sequence). This CDR3 has 13 amino acids. This chain's CDR3 is CASSVARGAEQYF. The CDR3, as DNA: TGTGCCAGTAGTGTGGCCAGGGGTGCGGAGCAGTACTTC.

The rearrangement links TRBV19 to TRBJ1-2; D is uncertain. Per germline, CDR1 LNHDA and CDR2 SQIVND (reference sequence). Trimming pared 6 bases from V and 3 bases from J, leaving 11 bases between. The CDR3 runs 13 residues. CDR3 protein: CASSDGSYYGYTF. The CDR3 DNA is TGTGCCAGTAGCGACGGATCATACTATGGCTACACCTTC.

This clonotype was seen only a few times. This chain uses TRBV12-3 or TRBV12-4 with TRBJ2-2, with D perhaps TRBD1 or TRBD2 (5 bases each). V lost 8 bases to trimming and J lost 4 bases, with 11 bases between them. This CDR3 is built from 13 residues. In nucleotides, the CDR3 is TGTGCCAGCGGGGACGTGACCACCGGGGAGCTGTTTTTT. Protein: CASGDVTTGELFF.

In its sample, this clonotype was seen a few times. This chain uses TRBV18 with TRBJ2-1; maybe TRBD2 (7 bases). Germline CDR1 and CDR2: KGHSH and LQKENI. The CDR3 is 15 amino acids. The V end was cut by 2 bases, the J end by 7 bases, with 15 bases between. The CDR3 DNA sequence: TGTGCCAGCTCACCAGATGAGGGGGGGCGGAATGAGCAGTTCTTC. Translated: CASSPDEGGRNEQFF.